This T cell receptor (beta chain) was obtained from a study of tumor and adjacent non-tumor tissue in lung cancer (dated by TCRdb to the late 2010s). About the full investigation: Patients with adenocarcinoma (about 12), squamous cell carcinoma (2) and small cell lung cancer (1) were included in the cohort. The 15 or so patients were aged 31 to 76 years, included some 10 men and 5 women, and had TNM stage I to III disease. A total of some 130,000,000 productive TCRbeta reads were generated by sequencing, corresponding to an average of approximately 4.3 million reads per sample. The study compared bulk TCRbeta repertoires between lung tumor tissue and matched distant non-tumor lung tissue from over twelve lung cancer patients. For each patient, one tumor sample and one normal lung sample were taken, giving thirty paired specimens that underwent TCRbeta CDR3 sequencing.

Sequences GTSNPN (CDR1) and SVGIG (CDR2) are obtained from the germline V gene (reference sequence). The CDR3 measures 13 amino acids from cysteine to phenylalanine. CDR3 DNA only is kept here, 39 bases in frame from base 1. Trimming at the junction amounts to 4 bases on V and 1 base on J, and the germline ends lie 10 bases apart. Bulk unsorted tissue served as the source for RNA extraction, and RNA quality was assessed using a NanoDrop ND-1000 and an Agilent 2100. Distant non-tumor tissue taken more than 3 cm from the tumor edge was used as the normal lung sample. Donors were newly diagnosed lung cancer patients admitted for thoracic surgery in China between August and November 2014, without prior chemotherapy. Patients with previous radiotherapy or chemotherapy, or with another concurrent cancer, were excluded from the study. Surgical tissue pieces of about 1-2.1 cm3 were preserved in RNAlater solution and were kept at -80 degrees C until use.

General study outcomes and caveats: A significantly larger cumulative share of the repertoire was made up by the top 100 clones in normal lung than in tumor tissue. Neither the sequencing platform nor unique molecular identifiers are mentioned in the methods. Significantly higher TCR diversity was found in younger patients, and higher tumor TCR diversity was associated with shorter overall and disease-free survival. The cohort had only approximately 16 patients, and the authors noted that larger samples and more detailed clinical data are needed. TCR diversity (inverse Simpson) was significantly higher in tumor than in normal lung tissue (approximately 440 vs 150, P = 0.0075, Mann-Whitney U test). Peripheral blood was not sequenced, so blood TCRbeta repertoires were not examined in the lung cancer patients of the study.

This clonotype was counted at least ten times. Its antigen remains unidentified. No base quality information exists; no much larger clone differs at one position. The library was produced with multiplex PCR. Reads for this sample came from an Illumina HiSeq 2500. Following protocols modified from ARM-PCR, the researchers constructed TCRbeta libraries through three rounds of nested PCR with primers (Table S4). Before sequencing, PCR products in the 200-500 bp range were cut out of the gel and cleaned up using the QIAquick gel extraction kit. The paper's processing steps were these. Reads were cleaned using Trimmomatic, were merged into complete CDR3 sequences using FLASH, and were assigned to V(D)J germline segments using MiTCR. Clonal diversity was calculated as the inverse Simpson's index using VDJtools. A read counted as productive if the sequence was in-frame and lacked a premature stop codon. In-frame beta chains were kept once TCRdb had trimmed the public reads at Q25 with fastp and called clones with MiXCR. Here each entry gathers all rows of one CDR3 protein and keeps the most common genes and DNA. The V and J calls and clone size come from TCRdb's table, not from the authors' own analysis. For this sample the table gives under 95,000 distinct CDR3 sequences, of which approximately 78% were detected only once. Approximately 51% of the sample belongs to the ten largest clones.

The receptor comes from a man between 60 and 75 years old with non-small cell lung cancer. The specimen sequenced was distant non-tumor lung tissue. The chain was built from TRBV30 and TRBJ2-5; a confident D gene designation cannot be given. The CDR3 reads CAWTRRIQETQYF. The bases read TGTGCCTGGACTAGACGTATCCAAGAGACCCAGTACTTC.